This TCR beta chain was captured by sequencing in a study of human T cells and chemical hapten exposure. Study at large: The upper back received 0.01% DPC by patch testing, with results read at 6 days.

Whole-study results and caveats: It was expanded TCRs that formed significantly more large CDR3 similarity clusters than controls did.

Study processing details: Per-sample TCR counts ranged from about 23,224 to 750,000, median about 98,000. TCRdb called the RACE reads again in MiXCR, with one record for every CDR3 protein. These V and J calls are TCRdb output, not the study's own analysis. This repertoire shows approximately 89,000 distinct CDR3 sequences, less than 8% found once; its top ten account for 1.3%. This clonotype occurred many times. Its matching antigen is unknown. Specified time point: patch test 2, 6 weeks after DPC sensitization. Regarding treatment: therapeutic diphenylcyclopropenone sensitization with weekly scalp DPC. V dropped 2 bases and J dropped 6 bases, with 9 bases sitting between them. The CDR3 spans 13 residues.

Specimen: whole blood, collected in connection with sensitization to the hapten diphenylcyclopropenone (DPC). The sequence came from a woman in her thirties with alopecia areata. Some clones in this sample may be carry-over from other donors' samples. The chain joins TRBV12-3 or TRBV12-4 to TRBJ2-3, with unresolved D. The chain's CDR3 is CASSLFPSDTQYF. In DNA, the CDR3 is TGTGCCAGCAGTTTATTCCCTTCGGATACGCAGTATTTT.